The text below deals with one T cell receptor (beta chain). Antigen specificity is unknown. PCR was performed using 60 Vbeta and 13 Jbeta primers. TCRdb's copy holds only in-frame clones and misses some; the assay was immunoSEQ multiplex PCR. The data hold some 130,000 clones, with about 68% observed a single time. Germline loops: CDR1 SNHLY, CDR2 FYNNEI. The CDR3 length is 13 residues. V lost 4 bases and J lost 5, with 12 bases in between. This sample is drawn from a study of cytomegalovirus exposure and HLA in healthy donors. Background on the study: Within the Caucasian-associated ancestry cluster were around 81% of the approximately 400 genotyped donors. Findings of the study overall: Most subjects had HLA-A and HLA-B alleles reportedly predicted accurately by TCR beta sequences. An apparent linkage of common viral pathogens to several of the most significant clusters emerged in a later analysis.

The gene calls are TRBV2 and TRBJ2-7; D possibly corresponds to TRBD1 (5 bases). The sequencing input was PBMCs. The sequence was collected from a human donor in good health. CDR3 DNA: TGTGCCAGCAGTGTAGTCAGGGTCCACGAGCAGTACTTC. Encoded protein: CASSVVRVHEQYF.